Reported below is one T cell receptor beta chain. Its antigen is undetermined. The sample belongs to a study of cytomegalovirus exposure and HLA in healthy donors. Study-wide results and caveats: The study designated 150 to 200 TCR beta chains cytomegalovirus-associated. For most TCR sequences rarity was the rule, although some public TCRs occurred in many donors. A further, later analysis showed that HLA-associated TCR beta chains (compared with equally common others) were more clonally expanded. A later analysis found that most CMV-associated TCR beta chains appeared HLA-restricted.

V shed 6 bases and J shed 8 bases, with 14 bases lying between them. Germline V lookup: CDR1 SGHTA, CDR2 FQGNSA. This CDR3 spans 13 amino acids. The PCR contained 60 Vbeta and 13 Jbeta primers. Clones were sequenced by immunoSEQ multiplex PCR, and TCRdb holds only the in-frame ones, with some missing. The sample contains about 130,000 clones, roughly 79% of which appear only once. This chain connects TRBV7-2 to TRBJ1-5; D remains unclear. The TCR originated in a woman aged 40 to 55 in good health and CMV-seronegative. Sequencing used PBMCs. The DNA for the CDR3 is TGTGCCAGCAGTCCAACCTTTGGAGAGCCCCAGCATTTT. Encoded protein: CASSPTFGEPQHF.